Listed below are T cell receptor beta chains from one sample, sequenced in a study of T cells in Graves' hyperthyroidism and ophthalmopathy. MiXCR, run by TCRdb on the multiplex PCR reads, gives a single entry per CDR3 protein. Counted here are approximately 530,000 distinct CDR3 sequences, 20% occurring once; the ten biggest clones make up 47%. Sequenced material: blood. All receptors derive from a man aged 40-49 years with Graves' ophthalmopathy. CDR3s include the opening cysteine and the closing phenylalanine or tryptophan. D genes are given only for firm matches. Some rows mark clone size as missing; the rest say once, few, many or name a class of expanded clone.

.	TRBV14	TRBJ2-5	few	CASSQGIFGGAIETQYF	TGTGCCAGCAGCCAAGGTATCTTCGGCGGAGCTATAGAGACCCAGTACTTC
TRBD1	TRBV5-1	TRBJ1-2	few	CASSPVTGSRGYTF	TGCGCCAGCAGCCCGGTGACAGGGAGTCGTGGCTACACCTTC
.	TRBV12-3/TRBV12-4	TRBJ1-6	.	CASSHRDYTSPLHF	TGTGCCAGCAGTCACAGGGACTATACTTCACCCCTCCACTTT
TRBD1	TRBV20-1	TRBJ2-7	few	CSARDRQGVPYEQYF	TGCAGTGCTAGAGATCGGCAGGGGGTACCCTACGAGCAGTACTTC
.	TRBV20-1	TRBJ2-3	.	CSARTDPAVGTQYF	TGCAGTGCTAGAACGGACCCCGCCGTAGGTACGCAGTATTTT
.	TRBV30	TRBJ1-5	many	CAWGRQGNQPQHF	TGTGCCTGGGGTCGGCAGGGGAATCAGCCCCAGCATTTT
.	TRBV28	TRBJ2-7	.	CASKRMGEQYF	TGTGCCAGCAAACGTATGGGCGAGCAGTACTTC
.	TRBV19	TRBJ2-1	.	CATLGYNEQFF	TGTGCCACTCTGGGTTACAATGAGCAGTTCTTC
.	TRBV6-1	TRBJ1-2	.	CASSEASRPWGYTF	TGTGCCAGCAGTGAAGCATCCAGACCGTGGGGCTACACCTTC
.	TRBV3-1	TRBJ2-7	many	CASSQDLASPYEQYF	TGTGCCAGCAGCCAAGATTTGGCTTCCCCCTACGAGCAGTACTTC
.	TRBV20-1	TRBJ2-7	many	CGAPGDTYEQYF	TGCGGCGCCCCGGGCGATACCTACGAGCAGTACTTC
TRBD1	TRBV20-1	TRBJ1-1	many	CSARDNRGRFNTEAFF	TGCAGTGCTAGAGATAACAGGGGGCGATTTAACACTGAAGCTTTCTTT
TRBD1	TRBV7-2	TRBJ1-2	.	CASSLEVDRRYTF	TGTGCCAGCAGCTTAGAGGTGGACAGGCGCTACACCTTC
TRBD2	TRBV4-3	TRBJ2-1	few	CASSQGLAGETSDEQFF	TGCGCCAGCAGCCAAGGACTAGCGGGAGAGACTTCCGATGAGCAGTTCTTC
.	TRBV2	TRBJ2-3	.	CASSFWGQGPDTQYF	TGTGCCAGCAGCTTTTGGGGGCAGGGGCCAGATACGCAGTATTTT
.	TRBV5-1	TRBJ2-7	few	CASSPKGGSYEQYF	TGCGCCAGCAGCCCTAAAGGGGGTTCCTACGAGCAGTACTTC